The clone carrying this T cell receptor beta chain was detected once. Its antigen is unknown. V lost 4 bases, J lost 0 bases, and 13 bases lay in between. CDR1 MNHEY and CDR2 SMNVEV come from the germline V gene (reference sequence). This CDR3 region has 15 residues. Repertoires were generated with immunoSEQ multiplex PCR, while TCRdb's copy carries only in-frame clones and drops some. The table shows more than 25,000 clones, with 70% to 80% occurring only once. The data were taken from a study of somatic mutations in cytotoxic T cells in rheumatoid arthritis. General observations from the study: Rheumatoid arthritis patients, but not healthy controls, exhibited increasing CD8+ clonality with age. Compared with age-matched healthy controls, rheumatoid arthritis patients did not differ significantly in CD8+ T-cell clonality.

Sequencing used CD8+ T cells sorted from blood. This clonotype was sampled from a woman aged 18-29 years in good health. V is TRBV27 and J is TRBJ2-7; possibly TRBD1 for D (7 bases). In DNA form, the CDR3 reads TGTGCCAGCAGTTCTCGACAGGGACTCTCCTACGAGCAGTACTTC. Translating gives CASSSRQGLSYEQYF.